The entry below describes one T cell receptor (beta chain). Its antigen is not known. The PCR used 60 Vbeta and 13 Jbeta primers. The repertoire was sequenced with immunoSEQ multiplex PCR; TCRdb's copy has only in-frame clones and lacks some. The table records roughly 100,000 clones, 76% of them present only once. The CDR3 is 17 residues long. Looked up from germline, CDR1 is SGHVS and CDR2 is FQNEAQ. V was pared by 5 bases and J by 7 bases, with 26 bases between. This record belongs to a study of cytomegalovirus exposure and HLA in healthy donors. General study points: Analysis performed later found more than 15,000 TCR beta sequences associated with HLA alleles at 0.05 false discovery rate.

The sample taken for sequencing was PBMCs. The receptor comes from a woman between 18 and 29 years old in good health and CMV-seropositive. The chain is built from TRBV7-8 and TRBJ1-1; no clear D. The DNA for the CDR3 is TGTGCCAGCAGCGCCAAAGGAGGGTTGGATCGGATCGGTGAAGCTTTCTTT. This encodes CASSAKGGLDRIGEAFF.